The 2 T cell receptor beta chains reported below all come from one sample, sequenced in a study of read filtering for tumor transcriptome and immune sequencing. From roughly 400 ng of RNA, a library with molecular barcoded alpha/delta and beta/gamma adaptors was made. TCRdb analysed the reads with MiXCR anew, one entry per CDR3 protein. The profile covers over 90,000 distinct CDR3 sequences, with 20% to 25% appearing a single time and 10% to 12% taken by the ten largest. Sequencing was performed on a population of CD138-negative cells sorted from bone marrow. The receptor source for this set is a donor aged 40 or over with multiple myeloma.

In its sample, this clonotype was seen a few times. This rearrangement joins TRBV3-1 to TRBJ1-2; 12 nucleotides match TRBD1. This CDR3 is 16 amino acids long. The V segment lost 3 bases and the J segment 7 bases; nucleotides outside the gene matches: 9. CDR1 is LGHDT, CDR2 YNNKEL, per germline (reference sequence). In nucleotides, the CDR3 is TGTGCCAGCAGCCAGACCGGGACAGGGGGCTCTTTTGGCTACACCTTC. Protein: CASSQTGTGGSFGYTF.

This clonotype has a count of ten or more. In DNA, the CDR3 is TGTGCCAGCAGTTATTGGGGACAGAACACTGAAGCTTTCTTT. Protein: CASSYWGQNTEAFF. This rearrangement joins TRBV6-2 or TRBV6-3 to TRBJ1-1, with D possibly matching TRBD1 (6 bases). Germline V gene lookup returns CDR1 MNHEY and CDR2 SVGEGT. V lost 3 bases to trimming and J lost 1 base, with 9 bases between them. The CDR3 runs 14 residues.